Following are 30 T cell receptor beta chains from one sample sequenced in a study of cytomegalovirus exposure and HLA in healthy donors. The study ran its PCR with 60 Vbeta and 13 Jbeta primers. Some clones are missing from TCRdb's copy, which holds only in-frame ones; the method was immunoSEQ multiplex PCR. The sample lists 210,000 or so clones, 85% occurring once. The sample was PBMCs. The receptor source for this set is a human donor in good health.

The chain uses TRBV27 and TRBJ2-3; D may be TRBD2 (6 bases). Deletions cut 5 bases from V and 2 bases from J, with 11 bases between. Per germline, CDR1 MNHEY and CDR2 SMNVEV (reference sequence). The CDR3 covers 14 residues. CDR3 coding DNA: TGTGCCAGCAGTCGCCGGGACTCCACAGATACGCAGTATTTT. It codes for CASSRRDSTDTQYF.

The chain couples TRBV25-1 to TRBJ1-5; maybe TRBD1 (6 bases). Germline V gene lookup returns CDR1 MGHDK and CDR2 SYGVNS. CDR3 length: 14 residues. Trimming shortened V by 6 bases and J by 2 bases, and 11 bases separated the two germline ends. The CDR3 region has the DNA TGTGCCAGCAGCCACGCAGGGGGCAATCAGCCCCAGCATTTT. Translation: CASSHAGGNQPQHF.

The rearrangement links TRBV29-1 to TRBJ1-2, with D unclear. V lost 4 bases and J lost 2, with 17 bases in between. The CDR3 has 15 residues. The germline CDR1 and CDR2 sequences are SQVTM and ANQGSEA. Here the CDR3 DNA reads TGCAGCGTTGCCAGTCGCGGAAACCTGAACTATGGCTACACCTTC. This sequence encodes CSVASRGNLNYGYTF.

V and J are TRBV6-5 and TRBJ2-2; D may be TRBD2 (5 bases). This CDR3 region has 15 residues. Trimming took off 2 bases at V and 6 bases at J, with 13 bases between the two ends. Germline-derived CDR1 and CDR2 are MNHEY and SVGAGI. CDR3 amino acids: CASSYRESGPGELFF. The CDR3 coding sequence is TGTGCCAGCAGTTACAGAGAGAGCGGCCCCGGGGAGCTGTTTTTT.

The chain carries TRBV5-1 and TRBJ2-3; 13 positions match TRBD2. The CDR3 runs 16 residues. Germline trimming cut 4 bases from V and 1 base from J; bases unmatched to any gene: 3. The germline V gene has CDR1 SGHRS and CDR2 YFSETQ. The CDR3: CASSAGTSGGTDTQYF. DNA of the CDR3: TGCGCCAGCAGCGCCGGGACTAGCGGGGGCACAGATACGCAGTATTTT.

This chain uses TRBV7-9 with TRBJ1-2; 9 bases are shared with TRBD1. Germline loops: CDR1 SEHNR, CDR2 FQNEAQ (reference sequence). The length of the CDR3 is 14 residues. CDR3 residues: CSTVRGQGTYGYTF. The CDR3 DNA is TGTTCCACTGTTCGGGGACAGGGAACCTATGGCTACACCTTC.

As regards this clone: One end of the junction varies from germline; a read error may be responsible. The chain combines TRBV6-1 with TRBJ1-2; D gene ambiguous. The CDR3 totals 15 residues. Germline loops: CDR1 MNHNS, CDR2 SASEGT. CDR3 in DNA: TGTGCCGGCAGTGACGGGGTTTGGAGGTTATCTGGCTACACCTTC. It is translated as CAGSDGVWRLSGYTF.

The V call is TRBV15, the J call TRBJ2-7, with D possibly being TRBD2 (6 bases). Trimming cost V 1 base and J 1 base, with 11 bases left between them. The CDR3 has 15 amino acids. Germline loops: CDR1 LNHNV, CDR2 YYDKDF (reference sequence). The DNA for the CDR3 is TGTGCCACCAGCAGAGTGGGTAGCGGATCCTACGAGCAGTACTTC. Protein product: CATSRVGSGSYEQYF.

The chain combines TRBV6-1 with TRBJ2-5; no definite D call. CDR1 is MNHNS, CDR2 SASEGT, per germline. The CDR3 sequence is 14 residues long. The V end was cut by 0 bases, the J end by 0 bases, with 5 bases between. The CDR3 is CASSEARNQETQYF. The CDR3 DNA follows: TGTGCCAGCAGTGAAGCGCGAAACCAAGAGACCCAGTACTTC.

This clone was detected only once. The rearrangement joins TRBV28 to TRBJ2-7; 8 nucleotides match TRBD1. The CDR3 sequence is 13 residues long. CDR1 is MDHEN, CDR2 SYDVKM, per germline. J was trimmed by 12 bases and V by 3 bases; bases with no gene match: 10. CDR3 in DNA: TGTGCCAGCAGTTTCAGGGGGCCTGGAGAACGGTACTTC. It is translated as CASSFRGPGERYF.

The J gene is TRBJ2-7, the V gene TRBV7-6; perhaps TRBD1 as D (5 bases). Per germline, CDR1 SGHVS and CDR2 FNYEAQ. The CDR3 is 14 amino acids. The V and J ends lost 5 bases and 3 bases respectively, with 14 bases between them. This CDR3 reads CASSPLAGLYEQYF. CDR3 nucleotide sequence: TGTGCCAGCAGCCCCCTCGCAGGGCTCTACGAGCAGTACTTC.

J is TRBJ2-7 and V is TRBV4-3; 12 bases are shared with TRBD2. Losses at the gene ends were 3 bases for V and 4 bases for J; bases not matched to a gene: 4. This CDR3 has 15 amino acids. Germline assignment: CDR1 LGHNA and CDR2 YSLEER. The CDR3 DNA is TGCGCCAGCAGCCACTGGACTAGCGGGAAATACGAGCAGTACTTC. Translated, it gives CASSHWTSGKYEQYF.

This sequence joins TRBV14 and TRBJ1-1; the D gene is possibly TRBD1 (6 bases). The length of the CDR3 is 13 residues. The V end lost 9 bases, the J end lost 6 bases, and 17 bases lay between the germline ends. Germline-derived CDR1 and CDR2 are SGHDN and FVKESK. CDR3 nucleotides: TGTGCCAGGGGGCAGGGGCGAAGGGCTGAAGCTTTCTTT. Protein product: CARGQGRRAEAFF.

The chain's CDR3 is CASRMAAGVRLYNEQFF. CDR3 nucleotides: TGTGCCAGTAGAATGGCGGCGGGAGTACGGCTCTACAATGAGCAGTTCTTC. V is TRBV19 and J is TRBJ2-1; 7 bases map to TRBD2. V shed 6 bases, J shed 3 bases, and the junction held 14 bases outside the gene matches. The CDR3 has 17 residues. Germline CDR1 LNHDA, CDR2 SQIVND (reference sequence).

The chain joins TRBV7-8 to TRBJ1-2; 11 bases map to TRBD1. Per the germline V gene, CDR1 is SGHVS and CDR2 is FQNEAQ. Unmatched junction bases numbered 14, after V lost 1 base and J lost 7 bases. This CDR3 comprises 18 residues. CDR3 DNA: TGTGCCAGCAGCTTAGTTCCCAAGACCGGGACAGGGGGGTCTGGCTACACCTTC. It is translated as CASSLVPKTGTGGSGYTF.

J is TRBJ1-1 and V is TRBV7-3; D gene uncertain. Germline V gives CDR1 SGHTA, CDR2 FQGTGA. V gave up 5 bases and J gave up 2 bases, with 15 bases separating them. This CDR3 region has 15 residues. Here the CDR3 DNA reads TGTGCCAGCAGCACTCGGGGAGGTTCAAACACTGAAGCTTTCTTT. This gives the protein CASSTRGGSNTEAFF.

The sample holds a few counts of this clone. The V gene is TRBV18, the J gene TRBJ1-1; no firm D call. The germline gives CDR1 KGHSH, CDR2 LQKENI. V lost 1 base to trimming and J lost 0 bases, with 12 bases between them. This CDR3 contains 16 residues. CDR3 sequence: CASSPLPAGLNTEAFF. The CDR3 DNA reads TGTGCCAGCTCACCACTCCCCGCAGGTCTGAACACTGAAGCTTTCTTT. Full variable domain (rest looked up from reference TRBV18 and TRBJ1-1): NAGVMQNPRHLVRRRGQEARLRCSPMKGHSHVYWYRQLPEEGLKFMVYLQKENIIDESGMPKERFSAEFPKEGPSILRIQQVVRGDSAAYFCASSPLPAGLNTEAFFGQGTRLTVV.

The rearrangement links TRBV9 to TRBJ2-1, with D uncertain. Germline lookup yields CDR1 SGDLS and CDR2 YYNGEE. V shed 4 bases and J shed 0 bases, with 11 bases lying between them. CDR3 length equals 15 residues. The CDR3 loop is CASSTLESSYNEQFF. The DNA of the CDR3 is TGTGCCAGCAGCACGCTAGAGAGCTCCTACAATGAGCAGTTCTTC. Based on the CDR3 plus reference TRBV9 and TRBJ2-1, the full variable domain is DSGVTQTPKHLITATGQRVTLRCSPRSGDLSVYWYQQSLDQGLQFLIQYYNGEERAKGNILERFSAQQFPDLHSELNLSSLELGDSALYFCASSTLESSYNEQFFGPGTRLTVL.

The rearrangement uses TRBV2 and TRBJ2-5; no reliable D call. Trimming removed 2 bases at V and 1 base at J, with 8 bases between. This CDR3 is built from 14 residues. From germline, CDR1 is SNHLY and CDR2 FYNNEI. CDR3 in amino acids: CASSESVIQETQYF. CDR3 nucleotide sequence: TGTGCCAGCAGTGAATCGGTCATCCAAGAGACCCAGTACTTC.

The chain has TRBV7-9 and TRBJ2-7; D gene uncertain. The CDR3 consists of 13 residues. V lost 5 bases and J lost 5, with 13 bases in between. In germline, CDR1 is SEHNR, CDR2 FQNEAQ (reference sequence). CDR3 protein: CASSPRLRNEQYF. The DNA of the CDR3 is TGTGCCAGCAGCCCCCGCCTCAGGAACGAGCAGTACTTC.

V usage is TRBV6-5 and J usage is TRBJ1-2; D not resolved. CDR1 and CDR2 (germline): MNHEY, SVGAGI. The CDR3 loop spans 14 amino acids. The V and J ends lost 0 bases and 4 bases respectively, with 9 bases between them. The CDR3 DNA follows: TGTGCCAGCAGTTACTCGATGGGGAGCTATGGCTACACCTTC. This encodes CASSYSMGSYGYTF.

The chain has TRBV5-1 and TRBJ2-4; possible D gene TRBD2, 7 bases. The germline V gene has CDR1 SGHRS and CDR2 YFSETQ. Deletions cut 0 bases from V and 6 bases from J, with 13 bases between. The CDR3 covers 15 residues. The CDR3 DNA follows: TGCGCCAGCAGCTTGGACGGGGGGCTCGGAAACATTCAGTACTTC. This gives the protein CASSLDGGLGNIQYF.

The chain combines TRBV25-1 with TRBJ1-3, with 7 bases fitting TRBD1. CDR1 is MGHDK and CDR2 is SYGVNS in the germline V gene. Germline trimming cut 1 base from V and 2 bases from J; bases unmatched to any gene: 2. This CDR3 region has 15 residues. The CDR3, as DNA: TGTGCCAGCAGTGAATCGACAGGGCCTGGAAACACCATATATTTT. Translating it yields CASSESTGPGNTIYF.

V usage is TRBV7-6 and J usage is TRBJ2-7, with 8 bases identical to TRBD1. After removal of 3 bases from V and 4 bases from J, the junction contained 5 bases not matched to a gene. This CDR3 contains 14 residues. Germline V gives CDR1 SGHVS, CDR2 FNYEAQ. In DNA, the CDR3 is TGTGCCAGCAGCTTTGGACAGGGAGTGTACGAGCAGTACTTC. As protein: CASSFGQGVYEQYF.

This clone was recorded only once. CDR3 sequence (DNA): TGTGCCAGCAGTTTAGCGGGAGAAGGCAATCAGCCCCAGCATTTT. The encoded protein is CASSLAGEGNQPQHF. This chain joins TRBV27 and TRBJ1-5; D gene uncertain. Deletions cut 2 bases from V and 2 bases from J, with 10 bases between. The CDR3 consists of 15 residues. The germline gives CDR1 MNHEY, CDR2 SMNVEV (reference sequence).

There are a few counts of this clone. The rearrangement links TRBV14 to TRBJ1-2; a possible D gene is TRBD1 (5 bases). CDR3 size: 19 residues. Looked up from germline, CDR1 is SGHDN and CDR2 is FVKESK. The V gene lost 4 bases and the J gene lost 4 bases, with 28 bases spanning the gap. The CDR3 here is CASSRSLHRGAGGSYGYTF. Here the CDR3 DNA reads TGTGCCAGCAGCCGATCTCTTCACCGGGGAGCGGGGGGTTCCTATGGCTACACCTTC.

CDR3 region: CASSVEPGGSYNEQFF. The CDR3 coding sequence is TGTGCCAGCAGCGTAGAACCGGGAGGGTCATACAATGAGCAGTTCTTC. The genes are TRBV9 and TRBJ2-1; 8 bases align to TRBD2. This CDR3 contains 16 residues. Germline CDR1 SGDLS, CDR2 YYNGEE. V gave up 0 bases and J gave up 4 bases; unmatched junction bases: 6.

The CDR3 region is CASSLGDNRYTF. The CDR3 DNA follows: TGTGCCAGCAGCTTGGGGGACAATCGCTACACCTTC. The rearrangement links TRBV5-4 to TRBJ1-2, with a weak D call TRBD1 (6 bases). Trimming cost V 0 bases and J 9 bases, with 9 bases left between them. This CDR3 spans 12 amino acids. Germline V gene sequence: CDR1 SGHNT, CDR2 YYREEE (reference sequence). Filled out from reference TRBV5-4 and TRBJ1-2, the complete variable domain reads ETGVTQSPTHLIKTRGQQVTLRCSSQSGHNTVSWYQQALGQGPQFIFQYYREEENGRGNFPPRFSGLQFPNYSSELNVNALELDDSALYLCASSLGDNRYTFGSGTRLTVV.

V and J are TRBV28 and TRBJ2-2, with D unclear. The germline CDR1 and CDR2 sequences are MDHEN and SYDVKM. V dropped 1 base and J dropped 1 base, with 4 bases sitting between them. There are 14 residues in the CDR3. CDR3 sequence reads: CASSLYRNTGELFF. In DNA, the CDR3 is TGTGCCAGCAGTTTATACAGGAACACCGGGGAGCTGTTTTTT.

V gene TRBV5-6 combines with J gene TRBJ2-7; TRBD1 is a possible D gene (6 bases). Germline lookup yields CDR1 SGHDT and CDR2 YYEEEE. Deletions cut 4 bases from V and 4 bases from J, with 15 bases between. The length of the CDR3 is 14 residues. The CDR3 coding sequence is TGTGCCAGCAGCAAACTAGGGGGTCAGTACGAGCAGTACTTC. Translated, it gives CASSKLGGQYEQYF. The whole variable domain, filled in from reference TRBV5-6 and TRBJ2-7, reads DAGVTQSPTHLIKTRGQQVTLRCSPKSGHDTVSWYQQALGQGPQFIFQYYEEEERQRGNFPDRFSGHQFPNYSSELNVNALLLGDSALYLCASSKLGGQYEQYFGPGTRLTVT.